The clone carrying this T cell receptor beta chain was detected many times. The record originates from a study of neurological immune-mediated disorders. With 10-nucleotide random UMIs included, cDNA was synthesized by 5'RACE. TCRdb ran MiXCR on the 5' RACE reads and lists one entry per CDR3 protein. The profile shows about 74,000 distinct CDR3 sequences, roughly 5.6% of them singletons. From germline, CDR1 is SGHRS and CDR2 YFSETQ. The CDR3 loop spans 13 amino acids. The germline V and J ends were trimmed by 2 bases and 3 bases, with 8 bases remaining between them. This chain connects TRBV5-1 to TRBJ1-2; D ambiguous. The sequence was obtained from a man aged 18 to 30 with multiple sclerosis. The sequencing input was PBMCs. The CDR3 loop reads CASSLSKHYGYTF. DNA for the CDR3: TGCGCCAGCAGCTTATCCAAGCACTATGGCTACACCTTC.